The next 6 T cell receptor beta chains were all read from a single sample in a study of blood T cell repertoires in COVID-19. The assay was immunoSEQ multiplex PCR, and TCRdb's table has in-frame clones only and misses some. The data contain about 400,000 clones, 87% of them singletons. The sequenced sample consisted of PBMCs or T cells enriched from blood (not recorded which). The receptors come from a woman aged 25 to 39 who had recovered from COVID-19.

The chain uses TRBV9 and TRBJ2-1, with 11 bases aligning to TRBD2. The V segment lost 3 bases and the J segment 9 bases; nucleotides outside the gene matches: 8. CDR3 length: 15 amino acids. The germline V gene has CDR1 SGDLS and CDR2 YYNGEE. The CDR3 here is CASSGGLAANGEQFF. The CDR3 DNA sequence: TGTGCCAGCAGCGGGGGACTAGCGGCGAATGGTGAGCAGTTCTTC. Using reference TRBV9 and TRBJ2-1 for the parts outside the CDR3, the full variable domain is DSGVTQTPKHLITATGQRVTLRCSPRSGDLSVYWYQQSLDQGLQFLIQYYNGEERAKGNILERFSAQQFPDLHSELNLSSLELGDSALYFCASSGGLAANGEQFFGPGTRLTVL.

The chain combines TRBV11-2 with TRBJ2-1; 14 bases match TRBD2. Germline V gives CDR1 SGHAT, CDR2 FQNNGV. J gave up 8 bases and V 4 bases, and 7 bases lay outside the gene matches. CDR3 length: 16 amino acids. The CDR3 here is CASSWGLAGAMYEQFF. As DNA, the CDR3 is TGTGCCAGCAGCTGGGGACTAGCGGGGGCCATGTATGAGCAGTTCTTC.

This clone was counted once. The J gene is TRBJ1-2, the V gene TRBV15; a possible D gene is TRBD1 (5 bases). CDR3 length: 15 amino acids. Trimming took 0 bases from V and 4 from J, leaving 12 bases between them. Per the germline V gene, CDR1 is LNHNV and CDR2 is YYDKDF (reference sequence). The CDR3 DNA reads as TGTGCCACCAGCAGAGATAGGGGCATAGCCTATGGCTACACCTTC. It codes for CATSRDRGIAYGYTF.

This clone was seen only a few times. This chain uses TRBV7-2 with TRBJ2-1, with 12 nucleotides matching TRBD2. The CDR3 runs 15 residues. After removal of 5 bases from V and 5 bases from J, the junction contained 4 bases not matched to a gene. In germline, CDR1 is SGHTA, CDR2 FQGNSA. CDR3: CASSRLAGANNEQFF. CDR3 nucleotides: TGTGCCAGCAGCAGACTAGCGGGAGCAAACAATGAGCAGTTCTTC.

The rearrangement joins TRBV5-1 to TRBJ2-5; a weak D match, TRBD2 (5 bases). In germline, CDR1 is SGHRS, CDR2 YFSETQ. The CDR3 length is 15 residues. Trimming removed 4 bases from V and 1 base from J, with 14 bases in between. CDR3 residues: CASSGIGGGQETQYF. The DNA of the CDR3 is TGCGCCAGCAGCGGGATAGGAGGTGGCCAAGAGACCCAGTACTTC.

This clone was seen only once. The genes are TRBV12-3 or TRBV12-4 and TRBJ2-7; D remains unclear. The CDR3 runs 12 residues. V was trimmed by 6 bases and J by 5 bases, leaving 11 bases between them. The CDR3 nucleotides read TGTGCCAGCAGCCCGAGTTCCAACGAGCAGTACTTC. This codes for CASSPSSNEQYF.